This record looks at one T cell receptor (beta chain) sequence and its context. Its specific antigen is unknown. No base quality values were provided; no much bigger clone lies one nucleotide off. Whole blood was collected in K2EDTA tubes by collaborating institutions according to the institutions' own protocols. For TCRbeta analysis, collaborators shipped samples in one of three forms: frozen whole blood, isolated PBMCs, or DNA extracted from either of those sample types. The sample comes from a study of blood T cell repertoires in COVID-19 (dated by TCRdb to the early 2020s). About the full investigation: Samples covering the acute and convalescent phases of COVID-19 were provided by collaborators in the United States, Italy and Spain. Where available, HLA class I and class II types were taken from metadata supplied by the sample provider and were not determined by assay-based typing. The dataset comprised deeply sampled blood TCRbeta repertoires from subjects exposed to, actively infected with, or recovered from COVID-19. Samples came from the ongoing ImmuneRACE study (first 160 participants) plus 1,254 subjects from 6 global collaborators. A freely available public database, intended as a resource for researchers studying the immune response to SARS-CoV-2, is where the repertoires were released. Nearly every sample came with metadata listing a de-identified subject ID, COVID-19 status, age in years and sex. The prospective study material was composed of cDNA or gDNA derived from T cells, B-cell-depleted T cells, or PBMCs.

What the study reported, not specific to this receptor: Clinical and demographic metadata were provided uncurated, with the amount varying by source and participant.

TCRbeta CDR3 regions were amplified from genomic DNA by means of the immunoSEQ Assay, a bias-controlled multiplex PCR. Under the source paper's analysis protocol: Nucleated cell counts per sample were estimated from amplification of reference gene primers within the assay. To quantify the absolute abundance of each unique TCRbeta CDR3 rearrangement, sequence reads were collapsed and filtered. Productive Simpson clonality was computed per sample as the square root of Simpson's diversity index over productive rearrangements. TCRdb provides this immuneACCESS table in a form limited to in-frame rearrangements. Some clones are lacking; in checked studies, under half of them reflect an unresolved V gene, and why the rest are absent is not known. V and J calls and clone size are as listed in that table; D and trimming were resolved from the DNA. The sample table contains about 210,000 clones; only one count was recorded for around 88% of them. Roughly 1.5% of the sample goes to the ten largest clones.

The CDR3 spans 17 residues, from the cysteine through the phenylalanine. CDR3 DNA only is kept here, 51 bases in frame from base 1. CDR1 SGHNT and CDR2 YYREEE are derived from the germline V gene (reference sequence). V was cut back by 0 bases and J by 2 bases, leaving a gap of 14 bases between them. The chain was built from TRBV5-4 and TRBJ2-2; the best D guess is TRBD1, with 6 bases matching. This clonotype was sampled from a man aged 18 to 29 with active or convalescent COVID-19. The sample consisted of peripheral blood. The DNA is TGTGCCAGCAGCTTGGTACCAGGGGATATCAACACCGGGGAGCTGTTTTTT. Translated, this is CASSLVPGDINTGELFF. The CDR3 plus the reference TRBV5-4 and TRBJ2-2 genes for the other parts give the full variable domain: ETGVTQSPTHLIKTRGQQVTLRCSSQSGHNTVSWYQQALGQGPQFIFQYYREEENGRGNFPPRFSGLQFPNYSSELNVNALELDDSALYLCASSLVPGDINTGELFFGEGSRLTVL.